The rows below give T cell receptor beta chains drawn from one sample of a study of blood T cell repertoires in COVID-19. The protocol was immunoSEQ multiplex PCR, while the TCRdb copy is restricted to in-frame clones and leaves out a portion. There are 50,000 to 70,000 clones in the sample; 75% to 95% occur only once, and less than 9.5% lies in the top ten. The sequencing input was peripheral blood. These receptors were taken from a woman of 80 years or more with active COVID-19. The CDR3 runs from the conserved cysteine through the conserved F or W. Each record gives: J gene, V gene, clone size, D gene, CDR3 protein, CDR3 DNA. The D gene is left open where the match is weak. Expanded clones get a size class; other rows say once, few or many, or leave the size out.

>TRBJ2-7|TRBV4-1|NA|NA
CASSPLLRTNYEQYF
TGCGCCAGCAGCCCTCTGCTACGCACTAATTACGAGCAGTACTTC
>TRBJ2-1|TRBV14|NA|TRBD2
CASSGLGGGSYNEQFF
TGTGCCAGCAGCGGTCTGGGGGGGGGTTCCTACAATGAGCAGTTCTTC
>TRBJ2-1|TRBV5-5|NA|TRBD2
CASSLGTSGSEEQFF
TGTGCCAGCAGCTTAGGGACTAGCGGGAGCGAGGAGCAGTTCTTC
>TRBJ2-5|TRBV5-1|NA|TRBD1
CASSATGTGNEETQYF
TGCGCCAGCAGCGCCACCGGGACAGGGAATGAAGAGACCCAGTACTTC
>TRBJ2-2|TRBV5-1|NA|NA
CASSFRTADTGELFF
TGCGCCAGCAGCTTTAGGACAGCCGACACCGGGGAGCTGTTTTTT
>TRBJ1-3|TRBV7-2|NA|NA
CASSLVRTARNTIYF
TGTGCCAGCAGCTTAGTTCGGACAGCCAGAAACACCATATATTTT
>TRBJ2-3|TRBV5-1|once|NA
CASSLPHTDTQYF
TGCGCCAGCAGCTTGCCCCACACAGATACGCAGTATTTT
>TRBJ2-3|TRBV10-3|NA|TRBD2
CAISGPGLAFLGTNTDTQYF
TGTGCCATCAGTGGTCCGGGACTAGCGTTCTTGGGCACGAACACAGATACGCAGTATTTT
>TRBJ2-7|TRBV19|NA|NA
CASSPRTLSYEQYF
TGTGCCAGTAGTCCCAGGACTTTATCCTACGAGCAGTACTTC
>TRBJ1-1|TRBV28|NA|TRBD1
CASSRQGRGFEAFF
TGTGCCAGCAGTCGACAGGGACGGGGGTTCGAAGCTTTCTTT
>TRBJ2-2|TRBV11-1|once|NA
CASTGSTGNTGELFF
TGTGCCAGCACCGGATCGACAGGGAACACCGGGGAGCTGTTTTTT
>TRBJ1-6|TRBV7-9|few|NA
CASSLALGGSPLHF
TGTGCCAGCAGCTTAGCCCTGGGGGGTTCACCCCTCCACTTT
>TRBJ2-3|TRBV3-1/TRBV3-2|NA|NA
CASSPSGARTDTQYF
TGTGCCAGCAGCCCTTCTGGGGCTCGCACAGATACGCAGTATTTT
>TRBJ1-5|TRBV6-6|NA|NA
CASSYSVQGNQPQHF
TGTGCCAGCAGTTACTCTGTACAGGGAAATCAGCCCCAGCATTTT
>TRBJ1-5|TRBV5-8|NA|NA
CASSLFRNQPQHF
TGTGCCAGCAGCTTATTCAGGAATCAGCCCCAGCATTTT
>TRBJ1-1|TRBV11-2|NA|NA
CASGRDSNTEAFF
TGTGCCAGCGGACGCGACAGTAACACTGAAGCTTTCTTT
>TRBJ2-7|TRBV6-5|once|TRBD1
CASSGDSYEQYF
TGTGCCAGCAGCGGGGACAGCTACGAGCAGTACTTC
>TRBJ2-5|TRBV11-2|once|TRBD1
CASSFRQGLVGETQYF
TGTGCCAGCAGCTTCAGACAGGGCCTGGTCGGGGAGACCCAGTACTTC
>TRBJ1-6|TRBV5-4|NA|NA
CASSQGWNSPLHF
TGTGCCAGCAGCCAGGGATGGAATTCACCCCTCCACTTT
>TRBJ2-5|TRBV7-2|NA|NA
CASSLALGAETQYF
TGTGCCAGCAGCTTAGCGCTAGGAGCAGAGACCCAGTACTTC
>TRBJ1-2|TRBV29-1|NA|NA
CSATENYGYTF
TGCAGCGCGACAGAGAACTATGGCTACACCTTC
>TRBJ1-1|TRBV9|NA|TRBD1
CASSTLTGETEAFF
TGTGCCAGCAGCACCTTGACAGGGGAGACTGAAGCTTTCTTT
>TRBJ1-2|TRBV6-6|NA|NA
CASSYGKRTVNYGYTF
TGTGCCAGCAGTTACGGGAAAAGGACAGTTAACTATGGCTACACCTTC
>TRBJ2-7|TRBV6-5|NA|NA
CASSYSAGRRNEQYF
TGTGCCAGCAGTTACTCGGCGGGGCGTAGGAACGAGCAGTACTTC
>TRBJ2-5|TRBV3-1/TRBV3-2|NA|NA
CASSQEQGSETQYF
TGTGCCAGCAGCCAAGAGCAGGGAAGTGAGACCCAGTACTTC